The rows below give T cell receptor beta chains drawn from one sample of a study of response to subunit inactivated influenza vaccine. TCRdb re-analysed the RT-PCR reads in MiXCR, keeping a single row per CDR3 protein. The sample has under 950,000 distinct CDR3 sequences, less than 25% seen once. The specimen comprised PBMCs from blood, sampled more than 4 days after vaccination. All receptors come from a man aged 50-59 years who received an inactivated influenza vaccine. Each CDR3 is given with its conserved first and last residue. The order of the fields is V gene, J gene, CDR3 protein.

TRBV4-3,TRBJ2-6,CASSQDPPRSGANVLTF
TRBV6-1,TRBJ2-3,CASKLGNLPSTDTQYF
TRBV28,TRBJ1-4,CASTPGWGGHEKLFF
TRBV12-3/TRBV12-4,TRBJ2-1,CASIQGTSGIYEQFF
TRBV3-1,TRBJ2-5,CASSQKPRGGKAVWTQYF
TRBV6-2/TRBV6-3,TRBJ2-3,CASTDAAGRSTDTQYF
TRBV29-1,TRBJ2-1,CSVLPSSYNEQFF
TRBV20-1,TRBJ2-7,CSARETSGRFEQYF
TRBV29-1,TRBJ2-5,CSVLARPQETQYF
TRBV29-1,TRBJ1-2,CSVSKLNYGYTF
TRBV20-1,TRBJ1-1,CSATRQLLNTEAFF
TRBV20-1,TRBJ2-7,CSARDTDRGWYEQYF
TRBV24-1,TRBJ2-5,CATSTSVGQGAFEETQYF
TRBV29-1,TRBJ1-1,CSVEGQGGTEAFF
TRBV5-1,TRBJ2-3,CASSPGQVGADTQYF
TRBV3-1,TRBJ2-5,CASSPGPQETQYF
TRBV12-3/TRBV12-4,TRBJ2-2,CASGAGTPNTGELFF